The 17 T cell receptor beta chains given below trace back to one sample, sequenced in a study of cytomegalovirus exposure and HLA in healthy donors. With 60 Vbeta and 13 Jbeta primers, the PCR was carried out. Profiling relied on immunoSEQ multiplex PCR, and the TCRdb table lists in-frame clones only, not all of them. The table includes around 140,000 clones, 61% detected once. Sequenced input: PBMCs. The receptors derive from a male donor in good health and CMV-seronegative.

The CDR3 DNA reads as TGTGCCAGCAGAGAGGGACAGTTTAGCTCCTATAATTCACCCCTCCACTTT. Protein product: CASREGQFSSYNSPLHF. The chain uses TRBV19 and TRBJ1-6; 7 bases are shared with TRBD1. The ends lost 9 bases at V and 0 bases at J; junction bases unmatched: 11. The CDR3 covers 17 residues. Germline V CDR1 and CDR2: LNHDA, SQIVND (reference sequence).

The count of this clone is one. The chain has TRBV7-3 and TRBJ1-2; 11 bases agree with TRBD1. The CDR3 sequence is 15 residues long. Trimming took 1 base from V and 4 from J; bases not matched to a gene: 2. Looked up from germline, CDR1 is SGHTA and CDR2 is FQGTGA. The CDR3 bases are TGTGCCAGCAGCTTAATGGGGACAGGGGGCTATGGCTACACCTTC. This codes for CASSLMGTGGYGYTF.

The chain recombines TRBV5-4 with TRBJ2-5; D is perhaps TRBD2 (6 bases). Deletions cut 4 bases from V and 3 bases from J, with 13 bases between. The length of the CDR3 is 14 residues. CDR1 SGHNT and CDR2 YYREEE come from the germline V gene (reference sequence). CDR3 bases: TGTGCCAGCAGCCCGCTAGGCGGGGAAGAGACCCAGTACTTC. Its protein is CASSPLGGEETQYF.

Here the CDR3 reads CASSEGRNPTNTGELFF. The CDR3 region has the DNA TGTGCCAGCAGTGAGGGCAGAAACCCTACGAACACCGGGGAGCTGTTTTTT. The J gene is TRBJ2-2, the V gene TRBV2, with D unclear. The germline V gene has CDR1 SNHLY and CDR2 FYNNEI. V shed 3 bases and J shed 0 bases, with 14 bases lying between them. CDR3 length equals 17 residues.

V usage is TRBV5-6 and J usage is TRBJ1-5; D unresolved. The germline CDR1 and CDR2 sequences are SGHDT and YYEEEE. The CDR3 runs to 16 residues. V was shortened by 1 base and J by 2 bases, with 13 bases between the two germline ends. The CDR3: CASSLRGALGNQPQHF. CDR3 in DNA: TGTGCCAGCAGCTTGCGGGGAGCCTTAGGCAATCAGCCCCAGCATTTT.

The chain combines TRBV10-3 with TRBJ2-5, with D uncertain. The DNA end is more similar to TRBJ2-7, so the J call may be wrong. The CDR3 totals 13 residues. Germline V gene sequence: CDR1 ENHRY, CDR2 SYGVKD. CDR3 in DNA: TGTGCCATCAGGCCCGAGGTCTGGGGCGAGCAGTACTTC. It specifies CAIRPEVWGEQYF.

The chain carries TRBV9 and TRBJ2-7, with TRBD1 identical over 8 bases. Germline CDR1 reads SGDLS; CDR2 reads YYNGEE. With 4 bases clipped from V and 4 bases from J, the junction kept 13 bases outside the gene matches. The CDR3 consists of 16 residues. The CDR3 here is CASSLSPKGQAYEQYF. In DNA form, the CDR3 reads TGTGCCAGCAGCCTTAGCCCTAAGGGACAGGCGTACGAGCAGTACTTC.

This rearrangement joins TRBV7-6 to TRBJ2-2; the D gene is possibly TRBD1 (6 bases). The CDR3 is made up of 13 amino acids. CDR1 is SGHVS, CDR2 FNYEAQ, per germline. Trimming removed 6 bases at V and 4 bases at J, with 9 bases between. Here the CDR3 DNA reads TGTGCCAGCAGTCTAGGGGGCACCGGGGAGCTGTTTTTT. It encodes CASSLGGTGELFF.

The chain is built from TRBV4-2 and TRBJ2-2; 9 bases map to TRBD2. V lost 1 base and J lost 0; bases outside the gene matches: 9. The germline CDR1 and CDR2 sequences are LGHNA and YNFKEQ. CDR3 length: 19 residues. CDR3 DNA sequence: TGTGCCAGCAGCCAAGTCGGGGGTAGCGGGGGTACGAACACCGGGGAGCTGTTTTTT. Translated, it gives CASSQVGGSGGTNTGELFF.

The V gene is TRBV7-9, the J gene TRBJ1-5; weak D call: TRBD1 (6 bases). CDR1 and CDR2 from the germline V gene are SEHNR and FQNEAQ (reference sequence). V shed 11 bases and J shed 0 bases, with 14 bases lying between them. CDR3 length: 14 amino acids. The CDR3: CAVGGRHSNQPQHF. CDR3 bases: TGTGCCGTGGGGGGGCGGCATAGCAATCAGCCCCAGCATTTT.

The chain uses TRBV30 and TRBJ2-3; 8 positions match TRBD2. Germline loops: CDR1 GTSNPN, CDR2 SVGIG (reference sequence). Unmatched junction bases numbered 9, after V lost 7 bases and J lost 0 bases. This CDR3 comprises 15 residues. CDR3 region: CALIKGLGSTDTQYF. The CDR3, as DNA: TGTGCCTTGATAAAGGGACTAGGGAGCACAGATACGCAGTATTTT.

V is TRBV7-2 and J is TRBJ1-2; weak D call: TRBD1 (5 bases). This CDR3 region has 13 residues. V dropped 4 bases and J dropped 4 bases, with 10 bases sitting between them. The germline CDR1 and CDR2 sequences are SGHTA and FQGNSA. CDR3 amino acids: CASSYDSGYGYTF. In DNA form, the CDR3 reads TGTGCCAGCAGCTACGACAGTGGCTATGGCTACACCTTC.

This chain uses TRBV10-2 with TRBJ2-3, with a tentative D call TRBD2 (6 bases). The CDR3 runs 13 residues. Trimming took 10 bases from V and 1 from J, leaving 12 bases between them. CDR1 and CDR2 (germline): WSHSY, SAAADI. The chain's CDR3 is CATGPGGTDTQYF. The CDR3 DNA is TGCGCCACGGGGCCGGGGGGCACAGATACGCAGTATTTT.

This sequence joins TRBV15 and TRBJ2-7; perhaps TRBD1 as D (6 bases). CDR3 length: 15 amino acids. The germline CDR1 and CDR2 sequences are LNHNV and YYDKDF (reference sequence). The ends were cut back, 1 base at V and 5 bases at J, with 15 bases in the middle. CDR3 loop: CATSRVAQGIHEQYF. CDR3 bases: TGTGCCACCAGCAGAGTGGCCCAGGGGATCCACGAGCAGTACTTC.

This chain uses TRBV6-6 with TRBJ1-3; D may be TRBD1 (5 bases). The CDR3 is made up of 16 amino acids. Germline CDR1 and CDR2: MNHNY and SVGAGI (reference sequence). The V end was cut by 0 bases, the J end by 0 bases, with 9 bases between. CDR3 sequence (DNA): TGTGCCAGCAGTTACTCCAGGGCTTTCTCTGGAAACACCATATATTTT. This translates into CASSYSRAFSGNTIYF.

The chain links TRBV25-1 to TRBJ2-1; the match to TRBD2 covers 8 bases. The V gene end was trimmed by 4 bases and the J gene end by 1 base; junction bases not matched to a gene: 6. Germline assignment: CDR1 MGHDK and CDR2 SYGVNS. The CDR3 runs to 16 residues. The CDR3 here is CASSGAGTRSYNEQFF. Here the CDR3 DNA reads TGTGCCAGCAGTGGCGCCGGGACTAGGTCCTACAATGAGCAGTTCTTC.

This clone occurred a few times. This rearrangement joins TRBV4-1 to TRBJ1-4; the D gene is possibly TRBD1 (6 bases). CDR3 length: 14 amino acids. V dropped 1 base and J dropped 5 bases, with 8 bases sitting between them. In germline, CDR1 is MGHRA, CDR2 YSYEKL. CDR3 in amino acids: CASSQGQGNEKLFF. CDR3 DNA: TGCGCCAGCAGCCAAGGGCAGGGGAATGAAAAACTGTTTTTT.